Presented here are 6 T cell receptor beta chains from one specimen sequenced in a study of cytomegalovirus exposure and HLA in healthy donors. Libraries were prepared by immunoSEQ multiplex PCR; TCRdb keeps only in-frame clonotypes and omits some of them. The sample records a few hundred thousand clones, about nine tenths being singletons. The sequenced material came from PBMCs. The receptor source for this set is a woman between 18 and 29 years old in good health and CMV-seronegative.

On this clone: At the DNA level, this CDR3 is encoded by other sequences in the same sample as well. The chain uses TRBV7-9 and TRBJ1-5; weak D call: TRBD1 (6 bases). Germline V gene lookup returns CDR1 SEHNR and CDR2 FQNEAQ (reference sequence). This CDR3 contains 14 residues. With 1 base removed from V and 2 bases from J, the gap between germline ends came to 6 bases. The CDR3 here is CASSLEGGNQPQHF. DNA for the CDR3: TGTGCCAGCAGCTTAGAGGGGGGCAATCAGCCCCAGCATTTT.

The CDR3 reads CASSSPTQSYGYTF. CDR3 coding DNA: TGTGCCAGCAGTTCCCCGACACAGTCCTATGGCTACACCTTC. This chain connects TRBV27 to TRBJ1-2, with no clear D. The germline V gene has CDR1 MNHEY and CDR2 SMNVEV (reference sequence). Trimming removed 4 bases from V and 4 bases from J, with 13 bases in between. The CDR3 has 14 residues.

The chain recombines TRBV15 with TRBJ1-5; D is unclear. Germline CDR1 reads LNHNV; CDR2 reads YYDKDF (reference sequence). The CDR3 has 17 amino acids. The V end was cut by 0 bases, the J end by 0 bases, with 12 bases between. The CDR3 sequence is CATSREEALSSNQPQHF. CDR3 DNA sequence: TGTGCCACCAGCAGAGAGGAGGCTCTAAGTAGCAATCAGCCCCAGCATTTT.

The chain links TRBV7-9 to TRBJ2-7; TRBD1 matches 7 bases. Germline V gene lookup returns CDR1 SEHNR and CDR2 FQNEAQ (reference sequence). This CDR3 contains 15 residues. The ends lost 2 bases at V and 2 bases at J; junction bases unmatched: 6. In nucleotides, the CDR3 is TGTGCCAGCAGCTTAACCCGGGACAGCCCCTACGAGCAGTACTTC. Its protein product is CASSLTRDSPYEQYF.

This clone was seen just once. The chain uses TRBV30 and TRBJ1-1; D is ambiguous. The ends were cut back, 4 bases at V and 2 bases at J, with 17 bases in the middle. The CDR3 contains 15 residues. Per germline, CDR1 GTSNPN and CDR2 SVGIG (reference sequence). CDR3: CAWTPGVISNTEAFF. CDR3 nucleotides: TGTGCCTGGACTCCCGGGGTAATTTCTAACACTGAAGCTTTCTTT.

A note on this clone: The sample holds other DNA sequences that translate to the same CDR3. V gene TRBV6-5 combines with J gene TRBJ2-7; TRBD1 matches 9 bases. The CDR3 length is 16 residues. The germline CDR1 and CDR2 sequences are MNHEY and SVGAGI. Losses at the gene ends were 0 bases for V and 3 bases for J; bases not matched to a gene: 6. CDR3 residues: CASSYSRGQGIYEQYF. The DNA of the CDR3 is TGTGCCAGCAGTTACTCGAGAGGACAGGGGATCTACGAGCAGTACTTC.